This T cell receptor (beta chain) came from a study of blood T cell repertoires in COVID-19. About the study: The United States, Italy and Spain provided the acute and convalescent COVID-19 samples. Nucleic acid was either cDNA or gDNA, and it came from T cells, B-cell-depleted T cells, or PBMCs.

This clone was detected only once. In the study's own analysis: Reference gene primer amplification in the assay estimated nucleated cell counts. Profiling relied on immunoSEQ multiplex PCR, and the TCRdb table lists in-frame clones only, not all of them. That table furnishes V, J and clone size, whereas the DNA furnished D and trimming. The sample shows some 200,000 clones, roughly 84% of them seen only once. The V gene's germline CDR1 is SGHRS and CDR2 YFSETQ. This CDR3 has 18 residues. The junction had 10 bases not matched to a gene; V was cut back by 0 bases and J by 3 bases. The sample comprised peripheral blood. This TCR derives from a human donor with acute or convalescent COVID-19. The donor label of this sample is uncertain. V is TRBV5-1 and J is TRBJ2-1; 9 bases line up with TRBD2. This CDR3 is CASSLEGSGRRYYNEQFF. CDR3 DNA sequence: TGCGCCAGCAGCTTGGAGGGTAGCGGGAGAAGGTACTACAATGAGCAGTTCTTC.